A selection of T cell receptor beta chains follows, all from one sample in a study of Ad26.COV2.S vaccination and SARS-CoV-2 variants. Assay used: immunoSEQ multiplex PCR; TCRdb lists only in-frame clones, some missing. The table lists about 350,000 clones, around 88% of them singletons, with about 10% in the top ten. The source was peripheral blood, collected in a trial of Ad26.COV2.S vaccine versus placebo. These receptors originate from a person aged 18 to 65 who received the Ad26.COV2.S COVID-19 vaccine or a placebo. The CDR3 runs from the conserved cysteine through the conserved F or W. D genes are given only for firm matches.

d_call v_call cdr3_aa
- TRBV12-3/TRBV12-4 CASSLSSNQPQHF
- TRBV4-3 CASSQDHGRNTEAFF
- TRBV9 CASSLLDVGYEQYF
- TRBV19 CASIRRGSNTEAFF
TRBD2 TRBV7-9 CASSSAPSGGSYNEQFF
- TRBV27 CASSLEAERNSPLHF
- TRBV19 CASSQGGSSYEQYF
- TRBV7-3 CASSLGAGNEQFF
TRBD1 TRBV28 CASVGGTANSPLHF
- TRBV24-1 CATSDLQDNQPQHF
- TRBV18 CASSPPLGGSYNEQFF
- TRBV11-1 CASSWGGGTQEFF
TRBD1 TRBV2 CASTLWQGVLDEQYF
- TRBV2 CASSGGIMNTEAFF
- TRBV10-3 CAISEGSRGLRQPQHF
- TRBV12-1 CASSFDPDREEFSEKLFF
TRBD1 TRBV27 CASSLSSGTEQNTEAFF
- TRBV12-5 CASGLDGFPQFF
TRBD1 TRBV5-6 CASSEDRGFSGELFF
TRBD1 TRBV7-9 CASSLGGIWTGNFTEAFF
- TRBV19 CASTSGPATGNTIYF
- TRBV4-3 CASSQVLPSGVGNTEAFF
- TRBV18 CASSINPGDIQYF
- TRBV4-3 CASSVWARSSYNEQFF
TRBD1 TRBV6-5 CASSYLDRGHTEAFF
- TRBV5-1 CASRDTGGGEKLFF
- TRBV24-1 CATSDPGTAQETQYF
- TRBV12-3/TRBV12-4 CASSGLSYEQYF
TRBD2 TRBV6-2/TRBV6-3 CASSWGGQRETQYF
- TRBV24-1 CATSRSDLVGDSYNEQFF
- TRBV5-1 CASSLRGSYEQYF
- TRBV28 CASKGQNTYEQYF
- TRBV5-4 CASSSSIAYNSPLHF
TRBD1 TRBV19 CASSEGQGSGANVLTF
TRBD2 TRBV5-1 CASSWGAGTSGSKQYF
- TRBV28 CASLSLAAGAETQYF
- TRBV4-3 CASSQDLGVTWDEQYF
- TRBV5-1 CASSLNTVGSGNTIYF
- TRBV28 CASSFAEGSSPLHF
- TRBV29-1 CSVELNYGYTF
TRBD1 TRBV2 CASSGLSGTVAFF
- TRBV5-4 CASSLVAGELFF
- TRBV6-5 CASSFGGAGAFF
- TRBV30 CAWRGLSSGNTIYF
- TRBV19 CASSISSGTLGSYEQYF
- TRBV4-2 CASSQAGPNTGELFF
TRBD1 TRBV27 CASSSAPGQRNTEAFF
- TRBV18 CASSRTVNTEAFF
- TRBV11-2 CASSLRRANYGYTF
TRBD2 TRBV7-2 CASSSGLAGGLQYF
- TRBV5-1 CASSLEGQDNQPQHF
TRBD2 TRBV5-6 CASLPGLAGVGGTDTQYF
TRBD2 TRBV5-4 CASSLGSGRAYEQYF
- TRBV10-1 CASTSAEQTPFSYEQYF
- TRBV24-1 CATSDTRGNTGELFF
- TRBV6-5 CASSGYRSNQPQHF
- TRBV28 CASSPSNYGYTF
- TRBV12-3/TRBV12-4 CASSFAGANVLTF
- TRBV7-9 CASSLAEGYGAYEQYF
- TRBV21-1 CASSKKYEQYF